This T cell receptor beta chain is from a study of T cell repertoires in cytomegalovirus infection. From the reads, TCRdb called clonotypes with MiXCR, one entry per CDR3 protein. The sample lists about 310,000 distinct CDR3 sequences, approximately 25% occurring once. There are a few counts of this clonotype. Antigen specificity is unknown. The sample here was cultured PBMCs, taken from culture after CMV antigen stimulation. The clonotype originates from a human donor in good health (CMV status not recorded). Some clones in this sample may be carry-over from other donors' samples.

The CDR3 DNA sequence: TGTGCCAGCTCACGAGGGACTAGCGGGATGTCCTACAATGAGCAGTTCTTC. It encodes CASSRGTSGMSYNEQFF. This chain joins TRBV18 and TRBJ2-1, with 13 bases that match TRBD2. CDR1 is KGHSH and CDR2 is LQKENI in the germline V gene. The CDR3 totals 17 residues. V dropped 4 bases and J dropped 1; count of bases not matched to a gene: 4.